What follows describes a single TCR beta chain. No antigen is known for it. This entry belongs to a study of naive and memory T cell subsets. Study-level findings and limits: In CD4 and CD8 cells, diversity dropped from naive through EMRA. A few larger clonotypes appeared in naive repertoires, especially CD8, possibly memory cells re-expressing CD45RA. Expression changes during T cell differentiation may affect RNA-based TCR counts.

V dropped 2 bases and J dropped 0 bases, with 7 bases sitting between them. The CDR3 is made up of 14 amino acids. Germline CDR1 reads LGHNA; CDR2 reads YSLEER. Both TRBC1 and TRBC2 were covered by a beta constant-region primer of two equimolar oligonucleotides. Four rounds of PCR amplified the ligated cDNA using nested alpha and beta constant-region primers plus SP2. An oligonucleotide with the SP2 primer and a 12-nucleotide UMI was ligated to the cDNA 3' end. TCRdb analysed the UMI-ligation and nested PCR reads with MiXCR anew, one entry per CDR3 protein. This table holds about 99,000 distinct CDR3 sequences, about 15% found once.

The receptor was derived from a human donor in good health. The J gene is TRBJ1-1, the V gene TRBV4-3; no clear D. The material sequenced was naive CD8+ T cells from blood. DNA for the CDR3: TGCGCCAGCAGCCAATTGACTTTGAACACTGAAGCTTTCTTT. This translates into CASSQLTLNTEAFF.